The 3 T cell receptor beta chains listed next were all sequenced from one sample in a study of OX40 agonist ivuxolimab in advanced cancers. Data came from immunoSEQ multiplex PCR; TCRdb stores just in-frame clones and leaves some out. The repertoire holds some 98,000 clones, with roughly 91% as singletons. This specimen consisted of CD4+ or CD8+ T cells sorted from blood, obtained in a trial of the OX40 agonist ivuxolimab. The receptors were gathered from an adult with an advanced solid tumor such as melanoma, head and neck, liver or kidney cancer.

V is TRBV19 and J is TRBJ1-5, with TRBD1 matching 10 bases. The V and J ends lost 5 bases and 7 bases, in that order; junction bases with no gene match: 11. CDR3 length equals 16 residues. From germline, CDR1 is LNHDA and CDR2 SQIVND (reference sequence). CDR3: CASSDGQGVRGQPQHF. Written as DNA, the CDR3 is TGTGCCAGTAGTGATGGACAGGGGGTACGAGGGCAGCCCCAGCATTTT.

J is TRBJ1-2 and V is TRBV6-5; 9 nucleotides match TRBD1. Germline V lookup: CDR1 MNHEY, CDR2 SVGAGI. The trim removed 5 bases at V and 4 bases at J, leaving 5 bases unmatched. The CDR3 sequence is 14 residues long. The CDR3 DNA reads as TGTGCCAGCAGTCGGGCGACAGGGGGCTATGGCTACACCTTC. Protein sequence: CASSRATGGYGYTF.

This clone has only one observation. V gene TRBV2 combines with J gene TRBJ1-1, with TRBD1 matching over 9 bases. There are 14 residues in the CDR3. Germline-derived CDR1 and CDR2 are SNHLY and FYNNEI. J lost 6 bases, V lost 5 bases, and 7 bases had no gene match. The CDR3 coding sequence is TGTGCCAGCAGTATGGAAACAGGGGGCTCTGAAGCTTTCTTT. Translated: CASSMETGGSEAFF.